This TCR beta chain derives from a study of T cells after yellow fever vaccination. Study-wide context: SMART-Seq v4 Ultra Low Input served to prepare low-cell-number fractions.

The CDR3 is 14 residues long. Trimming stripped 6 bases from V and 6 bases from J, with 16 bases between. The study made its TCR cDNA through 5'RACE template switching. That step introduced a universal primer site along with UMIs. TCRdb reprocessed the 5' RACE reads with MiXCR, giving one entry per CDR3 protein. The repertoire holds 250,000 to 300,000 distinct CDR3 sequences, with 5.2% as singletons. In regard to this clonotype: Its specificity is unknown.

Study-level findings and limits: It was a small share of clonotypes that appeared in both CD4 and CD8 compartments. The secondary T-cell response peaked on day 5, not day 15, but was weaker.

This chain connects TRBV12-3 or TRBV12-4 to TRBJ2-3; TRBD2 is a possible D gene (6 bases). This TCR came from a young man who received the YFV17D yellow fever vaccine. The sample here was CD4+ T cells sorted from PBMCs, taken on the day of the yellow fever booster vaccination. The CDR3 loop is CASRQGLTGDTQYF. Written as DNA, the CDR3 is TGTGCCAGCAGGCAGGGACTGACGGGGGATACGCAGTATTTT.